One sample yielded the 26 T cell receptor beta chains listed below, sequenced in a study of shared clonotypes between healthy human individuals. Libraries were prepared by immunoSEQ multiplex PCR; TCRdb keeps only in-frame clonotypes and omits some of them. The sample shows approximately 1.5 million clones, approximately 98.5% of them seen only once. Sequences were obtained from naive CD4+ T cells sorted from blood. Subset of the sample: CD45RA+ positively selected. Source of these receptors: a man aged 25 to 45 in good health.

This chain joins TRBV5-3 and TRBJ1-1, with 7 bases identical to TRBD1. TRBV5-3 is an open reading frame whose function is uncertain. The CDR3 sequence is 14 residues long. V lost 4 bases and J lost 4; bases outside the gene matches: 7. CDR3 region: CARSQQGSSTEAFF. In DNA form, the CDR3 reads TGTGCCAGAAGCCAACAGGGGTCTAGCACTGAAGCTTTCTTT.

This clone was counted once. The V and J genes are TRBV28 and TRBJ2-7, with D possibly being TRBD1 (7 bases). Deletions cut 4 bases from V and 9 bases from J, with 19 bases between. The CDR3 has 14 residues. CDR1 and CDR2 (germline): MDHEN, SYDVKM. In DNA, the CDR3 is TGTGCCAGCAGTTGGACCCTGAATCAGGGGGGGCAGTACTTC. Its translation is CASSWTLNQGGQYF.

Regarding this clone: Other DNA sequences of this sample code for an identical CDR3. The V gene is TRBV28, the J gene TRBJ1-2; the D is unclear. Deletions cut 2 bases from V and 8 bases from J, with 9 bases between. Germline V lookup: CDR1 MDHEN, CDR2 SYDVKM. The CDR3 consists of 12 residues. CDR3 protein: CASSLRGSGYTF. DNA of the CDR3: TGTGCCAGCAGTTTAAGAGGGAGCGGCTACACCTTC.

In this sample, this clone turned up once. The rearrangement links TRBV7-2 to TRBJ2-3; no clear D gene. This CDR3 contains 16 residues. With 2 bases removed from V and 1 base from J, the gap between germline ends came to 13 bases. Germline values: CDR1 SGHTA, CDR2 FQGNSA. CDR3: CASSLRTGLGTDTQYF. In DNA form, the CDR3 reads TGTGCCAGCAGCTTAAGGACCGGCCTTGGCACAGATACGCAGTATTTT.

The rearrangement links TRBV5-1 to TRBJ2-6; the match to TRBD1 covers 9 bases. Germline V gene lookup returns CDR1 SGHRS and CDR2 YFSETQ. The CDR3 consists of 17 residues. V shed 1 base, J shed 2 bases, and the junction held 4 bases outside the gene matches. CDR3 coding DNA: TGCGCCAGCAGCTTGCCCCGGACAGGGGCTGGGGCCAACGTCCTGACTTTC. As protein: CASSLPRTGAGANVLTF.

The genes are TRBV7-3 and TRBJ2-1, with TRBD2 matching 7 bases. V trimming: 5 bases; J trimming: 7 bases; junction bases outside the gene matches: 8. Per germline, CDR1 SGHTA and CDR2 FQGTGA. The CDR3 has 14 residues. The CDR3 nucleotides read TGTGCCAGCAGCCCCAGCGGGACTGGGAATGAGCAGTTCTTC. This codes for CASSPSGTGNEQFF.

The chain joins TRBV5-4 to TRBJ2-3; the match to TRBD2 covers 9 bases. V shed 0 bases, J shed 0 bases, and the junction held 8 bases outside the gene matches. This CDR3 spans 18 amino acids. CDR1 is SGHNT and CDR2 is YYREEE in the germline V gene (reference sequence). CDR3 amino acids: CASSLGLAGDTSTDTQYF. The DNA of the CDR3 is TGTGCCAGCAGCTTGGGTTTAGCGGGGGATACTAGCACAGATACGCAGTATTTT.

This clone occurred once. The chain employs TRBV5-6 and TRBJ1-4, with D perhaps TRBD1 (6 bases). Trimming shortened V by 0 bases and J by 6 bases, and 12 bases separated the two germline ends. This CDR3 comprises 15 residues. CDR1 is SGHDT and CDR2 is YYEEEE in the germline V gene. The CDR3 sequence is CASSLAKGHYEKLFF. The CDR3 region has the DNA TGTGCCAGCAGCTTGGCCAAGGGACACTATGAAAAACTGTTTTTT. The complete variable domain, with remaining parts taken from reference TRBV5-6 and TRBJ1-4, reads DAGVTQSPTHLIKTRGQQVTLRCSPKSGHDTVSWYQQALGQGPQFIFQYYEEEERQRGNFPDRFSGHQFPNYSSELNVNALLLGDSALYLCASSLAKGHYEKLFFGSGTQLSVL.

This chain links TRBV5-4 with TRBJ1-5; the D gene is possibly TRBD1 (6 bases). The germline V gene has CDR1 SGHNT and CDR2 YYREEE (reference sequence). This CDR3 is 15 amino acids long. Deletions cut 1 base from V and 0 bases from J, with 8 bases between. In DNA form, the CDR3 reads TGTGCCAGCAGCTTGAGGGGGTATAGCAATCAGCCCCAGCATTTT. It encodes CASSLRGYSNQPQHF.

The chain joins TRBV5-1 to TRBJ2-7; no clear D gene. CDR3 size: 13 residues. Germline V gene data show CDR1 as SGHRS and CDR2 as YFSETQ. V was shortened by 1 base and J by 6 bases, with 11 bases between the two germline ends. CDR3 loop: CASSLLGLPEQYF. The CDR3 DNA reads as TGCGCCAGCAGCTTGTTAGGGTTGCCCGAGCAGTACTTC.

The chain has TRBV7-9 and TRBJ2-5; 9 bases are a match to TRBD1. This CDR3 has 14 amino acids. In germline, CDR1 is SEHNR, CDR2 FQNEAQ (reference sequence). V lost 9 bases, J lost 4 bases, and 9 bases stayed unmatched. The DNA for the CDR3 is TGTGCCAGTACTTTCCGGGACAGGGCAGAGACCCAGTACTTC. It translates to CASTFRDRAETQYF. The whole variable domain, remainder taken from reference TRBV7-9 and TRBJ2-5, is DTGVSQNPRHKITKRGQNVTFRCDPISEHNRLYWYRQTLGQGPEFLTYFQNEAQLEKSRLLSDRFSAERPKGSFSTLEIQRTEQGDSAMYLCASTFRDRAETQYFGPGTRLLVL.

The CDR3, as DNA: TGTGCCAGCAGCTTGGTGGGTGTAGGACAAGAGACCCAGTACTTC. Encoded protein: CASSLVGVGQETQYF. The chain is built from TRBV5-6 and TRBJ2-5; no firm D call. The V end lost 0 bases, the J end lost 2 bases, and 11 bases lay between the germline ends. This CDR3 comprises 15 residues. The germline V gene encodes CDR1 SGHDT and CDR2 YYEEEE.

The J gene is TRBJ1-3, the V gene TRBV5-6; D is undetermined. V was cut by 2 bases and J by 7 bases, with 7 bases left in between. The CDR3 covers 12 residues. Germline-derived CDR1 and CDR2 are SGHDT and YYEEEE. The CDR3 DNA reads TGTGCCAGCAGCTTATCTCGGAACACCATATATTTT. This sequence encodes CASSLSRNTIYF. Looking up the rest from reference TRBV5-6 and TRBJ1-3 gives the full variable domain: DAGVTQSPTHLIKTRGQQVTLRCSPKSGHDTVSWYQQALGQGPQFIFQYYEEEERQRGNFPDRFSGHQFPNYSSELNVNALLLGDSALYLCASSLSRNTIYFGEGSWLTVV.

The rearrangement links TRBV27 to TRBJ2-1, with 12 bases fitting TRBD2. This CDR3 spans 14 amino acids. CDR1 and CDR2 (germline): MNHEY, SMNVEV (reference sequence). V shed 5 bases and J 12 bases; nucleotides not matched to a gene: 8. The chain's CDR3 is CASSMTSGSSAQFF. Written as DNA, the CDR3 is TGTGCCAGCAGTATGACTAGCGGGAGCTCGGCGCAGTTCTTC.

The gene calls are TRBV6-5 and TRBJ1-5; D unclear. Trimming took off 5 bases at V and 4 bases at J, with 9 bases between the two ends. The CDR3 totals 13 residues. CDR1 is MNHEY, CDR2 SVGAGI, per germline. This CDR3 reads CASSPWGNQPQHF. As DNA, the CDR3 is TGTGCCAGCAGTCCCTGGGGAAATCAGCCCCAGCATTTT.

This clone has a handful of counts. The rearrangement uses TRBV5-1 and TRBJ2-2; TRBD2 matches 13 bases. CDR3 length: 16 residues. V was clipped by 7 bases and J by 7 bases; unmatched bases: 10. Germline V gene lookup returns CDR1 SGHRS and CDR2 YFSETQ. CDR3 sequence reads: CASQKLAGGNIGELFF. The CDR3 bases are TGCGCCAGCCAGAAACTAGCGGGAGGGAATATCGGGGAGCTGTTTTTT.

The gene calls are TRBV6-5 and TRBJ2-7; 9 nucleotides line up with TRBD2. The CDR3 runs to 15 residues. V dropped 2 bases and J dropped 4; count of bases not matched to a gene: 6. Looked up from germline, CDR1 is MNHEY and CDR2 is SVGAGI. This CDR3 reads CASSYLSSGRYEQYF. The DNA for the CDR3 is TGTGCCAGCAGTTACCTCTCCAGCGGGAGGTACGAGCAGTACTTC.

The CDR3 here is CASSLFLAANTGELFF. The CDR3 bases are TGTGCCAGCAGCTTATTTCTAGCGGCGAACACCGGGGAGCTGTTTTTT. This rearrangement joins TRBV7-6 to TRBJ2-2, with 7 bases that match TRBD2. CDR3 size: 16 residues. Germline CDR1 is SGHVS and CDR2 is FNYEAQ. The trim removed 2 bases at V and 0 bases at J, leaving 3 bases unmatched.

The V and J genes are TRBV14 and TRBJ2-5; TRBD1 is a possible D gene (5 bases). Germline V gene data show CDR1 as SGHDN and CDR2 as FVKESK. Trimming shortened V by 3 bases and J by 3 bases, and 17 bases separated the two germline ends. The CDR3 has 16 amino acids. CDR3 loop: CASSHPLGQAKETQYF. Written as DNA, the CDR3 is TGTGCCAGCAGCCACCCCCTGGGGCAGGCGAAAGAGACCCAGTACTTC.

The rearrangement links TRBV25-1 to TRBJ1-5; no clear D gene. The CDR3 contains 14 residues. CDR1 and CDR2 from the germline V gene are MGHDK and SYGVNS. Deletions cut 1 base from V and 7 bases from J, with 11 bases between. CDR3 loop: CASSESGRQQPQHF. CDR3 nucleotides: TGTGCCAGCAGTGAATCAGGCCGGCAGCAGCCCCAGCATTTT.

J is TRBJ2-3 and V is TRBV5-6; 9 positions agree with TRBD2. The CDR3 spans 16 residues. The junction had 3 bases not matched to a gene; V was cut back by 1 base and J by 0 bases. Germline V lookup: CDR1 SGHDT, CDR2 YYEEEE. CDR3: CASSLQRGASTDTQYF. CDR3 nucleotide sequence: TGTGCCAGCAGCTTGCAGCGGGGGGCTAGCACAGATACGCAGTATTTT. Combining the CDR3 with reference TRBV5-6 and TRBJ2-3 gives the whole variable domain DAGVTQSPTHLIKTRGQQVTLRCSPKSGHDTVSWYQQALGQGPQFIFQYYEEEERQRGNFPDRFSGHQFPNYSSELNVNALLLGDSALYLCASSLQRGASTDTQYFGPGTRLTVL.

Only one count was recorded for this clone. This chain connects TRBV6-5 to TRBJ2-3; TRBD1 or TRBD2 may be the D gene (5 bases each). V lost 11 bases and J 5 bases, leaving 5 bases between the germline ends. Germline CDR1 reads MNHEY; CDR2 reads SVGAGI. This CDR3 has 9 amino acids. The CDR3: CAGGDTQYF. The CDR3 DNA reads as TGTGCCGGGGGAGATACGCAGTATTTT.

This chain connects TRBV28 to TRBJ1-2; D is unclear. CDR1 is MDHEN, CDR2 SYDVKM, per germline. The V gene lost 3 bases and the J gene lost 8 bases, with 13 bases spanning the gap. CDR3 length: 13 residues. CDR3 region: CASSFEGVRGYTF. For the CDR3, the DNA is TGTGCCAGCAGTTTTGAGGGAGTTCGCGGCTACACCTTC.

V and J are TRBV20-1 and TRBJ2-1; D is possibly TRBD1 (6 bases). Looked up from germline, CDR1 is DFQATT and CDR2 is SNEGSKA (reference sequence). The CDR3 is 11 residues long. The ends were cut back, 6 bases at V and 14 bases at J, with 17 bases in the middle. The CDR3 DNA reads TGCAGTGCCCGCACAGGGCGATGGGAGTTCTTC. Translation: CSARTGRWEFF.

V gene TRBV28 combines with J gene TRBJ2-1; TRBD1 aligns across 8 bases. CDR1 MDHEN and CDR2 SYDVKM come from the germline V gene. The CDR3 is 13 amino acids. The ends lost 6 bases at V and 12 bases at J; junction bases unmatched: 10. Written as DNA, the CDR3 is TGTGCCAGCAGGACGACAGGGGCGACGTCGCAGTTCTTC. The encoded protein is CASRTTGATSQFF.

The gene calls are TRBV2 and TRBJ1-3, with TRBD1 matching 7 bases. This CDR3 has 14 residues. In germline, CDR1 is SNHLY, CDR2 FYNNEI. J lost 2 bases, V lost 6 bases, and 4 bases had no gene match. The CDR3 is CASRTGQTGNTIYF. CDR3 DNA sequence: TGTGCCAGCAGGACAGGGCAAACTGGAAACACCATATATTTT.